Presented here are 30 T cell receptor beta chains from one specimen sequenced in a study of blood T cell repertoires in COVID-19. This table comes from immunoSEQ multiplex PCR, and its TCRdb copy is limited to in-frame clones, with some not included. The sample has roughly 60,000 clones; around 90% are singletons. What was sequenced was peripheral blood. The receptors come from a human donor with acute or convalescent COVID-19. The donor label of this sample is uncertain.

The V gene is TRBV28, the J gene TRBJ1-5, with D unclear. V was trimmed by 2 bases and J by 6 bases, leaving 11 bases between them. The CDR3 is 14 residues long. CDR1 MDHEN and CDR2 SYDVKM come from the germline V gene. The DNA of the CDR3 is TGTGCCAGCAGTTTAAAGGATCGGGGTCAGCCCCAGCATTTT. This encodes CASSLKDRGQPQHF.

CDR3 DNA: TGCGCCAGCAGCTTGGGGGTGAGGGCAGATACGCAGTATTTT. It specifies CASSLGVRADTQYF. This chain links TRBV5-1 with TRBJ2-3, with D possibly being TRBD2 (5 bases). V was pared by 0 bases and J by 4 bases, with 9 bases between. Germline CDR1 reads SGHRS; CDR2 reads YFSETQ. The CDR3 is 14 residues long.

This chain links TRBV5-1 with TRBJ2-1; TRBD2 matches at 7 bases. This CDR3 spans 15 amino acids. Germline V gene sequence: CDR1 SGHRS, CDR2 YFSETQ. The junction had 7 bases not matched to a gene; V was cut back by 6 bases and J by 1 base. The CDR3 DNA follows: TGCGCCAGCAAAGACGGGGGGACTTCCTACAATGAGCAGTTCTTC. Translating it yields CASKDGGTSYNEQFF.

The CDR3 here is CASSLGGQGLGQPQHF. DNA of the CDR3: TGTGCCAGCAGCTTAGGCGGACAGGGGCTCGGTCAGCCCCAGCATTTT. The gene calls are TRBV7-2 and TRBJ1-5; TRBD1 matches 9 bases. With 1 base clipped from V and 6 bases from J, the junction kept 7 bases outside the gene matches. Per the germline V gene, CDR1 is SGHTA and CDR2 is FQGNSA. There are 16 residues in the CDR3.

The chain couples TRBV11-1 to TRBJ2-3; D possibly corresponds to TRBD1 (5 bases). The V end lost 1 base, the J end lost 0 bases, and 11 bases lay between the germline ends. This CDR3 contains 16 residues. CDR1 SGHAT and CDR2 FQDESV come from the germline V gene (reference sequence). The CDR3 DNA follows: TGTGCCAGCAGCTTAGAGGGGAATCCTAGCACAGATACGCAGTATTTT. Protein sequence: CASSLEGNPSTDTQYF.

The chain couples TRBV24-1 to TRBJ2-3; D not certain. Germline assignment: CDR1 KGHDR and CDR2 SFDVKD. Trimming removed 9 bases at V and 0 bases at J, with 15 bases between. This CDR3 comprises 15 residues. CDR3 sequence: CATSDREVSTDTQYF. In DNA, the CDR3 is TGTGCCACCTCCGATAGAGAGGTTAGCACAGATACGCAGTATTTT.

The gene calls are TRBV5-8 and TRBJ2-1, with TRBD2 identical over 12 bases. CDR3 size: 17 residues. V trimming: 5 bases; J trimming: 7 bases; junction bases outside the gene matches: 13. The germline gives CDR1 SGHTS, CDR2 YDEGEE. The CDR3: CASRELAGGSHGNEQFF. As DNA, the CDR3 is TGTGCCAGCAGGGAACTAGCGGGAGGAAGCCACGGGAATGAGCAGTTCTTC.

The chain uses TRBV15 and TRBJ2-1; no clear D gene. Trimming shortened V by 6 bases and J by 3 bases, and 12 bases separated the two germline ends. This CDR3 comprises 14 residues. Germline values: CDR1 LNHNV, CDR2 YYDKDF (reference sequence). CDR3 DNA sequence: TGTGCCACCAGATACGGCAGGAACTACAATGAGCAGTTCTTC. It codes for CATRYGRNYNEQFF.

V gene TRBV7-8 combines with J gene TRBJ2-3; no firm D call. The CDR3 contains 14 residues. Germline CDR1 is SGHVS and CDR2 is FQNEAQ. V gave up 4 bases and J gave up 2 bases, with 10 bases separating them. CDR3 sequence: CASSYRDYTDTQYF. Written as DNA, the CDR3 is TGTGCCAGCAGCTACAGAGATTACACAGATACGCAGTATTTT.

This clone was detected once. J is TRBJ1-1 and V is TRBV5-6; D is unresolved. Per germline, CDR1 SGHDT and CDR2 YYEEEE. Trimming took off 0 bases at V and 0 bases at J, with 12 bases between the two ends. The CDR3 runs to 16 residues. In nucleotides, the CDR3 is TGTGCCAGCAGCTTGGAGGTAGCGTTCATGAACACTGAAGCTTTCTTT. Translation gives CASSLEVAFMNTEAFF.

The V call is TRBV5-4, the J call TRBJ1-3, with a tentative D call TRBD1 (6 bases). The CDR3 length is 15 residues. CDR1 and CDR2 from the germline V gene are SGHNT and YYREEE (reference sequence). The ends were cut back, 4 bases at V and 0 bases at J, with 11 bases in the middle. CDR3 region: CASSPDRSSGNTIYF. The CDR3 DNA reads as TGTGCCAGCAGCCCCGACAGGTCCTCTGGAAACACCATATATTTT.

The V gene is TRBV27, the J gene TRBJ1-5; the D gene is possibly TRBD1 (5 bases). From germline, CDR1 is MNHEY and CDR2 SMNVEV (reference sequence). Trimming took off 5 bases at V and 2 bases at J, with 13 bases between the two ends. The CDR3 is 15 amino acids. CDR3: CASSPPGGGNQPQHF. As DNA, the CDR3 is TGTGCCAGCAGTCCCCCGGGGGGGGGCAATCAGCCCCAGCATTTT.

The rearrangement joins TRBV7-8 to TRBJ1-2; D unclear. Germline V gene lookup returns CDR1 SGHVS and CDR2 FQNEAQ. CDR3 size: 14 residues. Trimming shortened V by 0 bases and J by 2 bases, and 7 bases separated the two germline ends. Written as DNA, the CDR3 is TGTGCCAGCAGCTTAGCGGGCACGAACTATGGCTACACCTTC. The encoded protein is CASSLAGTNYGYTF.

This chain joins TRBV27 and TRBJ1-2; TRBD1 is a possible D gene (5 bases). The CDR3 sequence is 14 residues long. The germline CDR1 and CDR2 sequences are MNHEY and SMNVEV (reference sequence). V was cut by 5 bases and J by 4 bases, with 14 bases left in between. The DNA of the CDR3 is TGTGCCAGCAGTCCCTTGGGACTCCCCTATGGCTACACCTTC. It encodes CASSPLGLPYGYTF.

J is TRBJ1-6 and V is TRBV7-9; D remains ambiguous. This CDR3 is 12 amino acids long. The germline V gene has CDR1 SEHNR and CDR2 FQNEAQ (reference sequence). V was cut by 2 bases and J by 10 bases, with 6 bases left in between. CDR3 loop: CASSLPESPLHF. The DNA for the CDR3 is TGTGCCAGCAGCTTACCGGAGTCACCCCTCCACTTT.

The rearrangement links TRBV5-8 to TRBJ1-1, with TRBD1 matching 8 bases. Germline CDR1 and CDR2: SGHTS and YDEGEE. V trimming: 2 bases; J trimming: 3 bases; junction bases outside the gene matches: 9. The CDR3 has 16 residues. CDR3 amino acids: CASSFRRTGTYTEAFF. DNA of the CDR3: TGTGCCAGCAGCTTTCGGAGGACAGGGACCTACACTGAAGCTTTCTTT. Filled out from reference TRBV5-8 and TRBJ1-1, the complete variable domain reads EAGVTQSPTHLIKTRGQQATLRCSPISGHTSVYWYQQALGLGLQFLLWYDEGEERNRGNFPPRFSGRQFPNYSSELNVNALELEDSALYLCASSFRRTGTYTEAFFGQGTRLTVV.

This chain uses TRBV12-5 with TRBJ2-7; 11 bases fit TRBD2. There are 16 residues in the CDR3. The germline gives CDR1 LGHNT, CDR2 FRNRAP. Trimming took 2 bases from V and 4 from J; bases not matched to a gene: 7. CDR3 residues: CASGLPRLAGNYEQYF. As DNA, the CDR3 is TGTGCTAGTGGTTTGCCACGACTAGCGGGAAATTACGAGCAGTACTTC.

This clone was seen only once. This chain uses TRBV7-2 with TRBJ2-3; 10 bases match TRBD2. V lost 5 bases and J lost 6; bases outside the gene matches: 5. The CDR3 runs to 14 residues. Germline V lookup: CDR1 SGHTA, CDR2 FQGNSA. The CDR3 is CASSPGLAKDTQYF. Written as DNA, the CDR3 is TGTGCCAGCAGCCCGGGACTAGCGAAGGATACGCAGTATTTT. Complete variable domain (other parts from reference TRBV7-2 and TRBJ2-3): GAGVSQSPSNKVTEKGKDVELRCDPISGHTALYWYRQSLGQGLEFLIYFQGNSAPDKSGLPSDRFSAERTGGSVSTLTIQRTQQEDSAVYLCASSPGLAKDTQYFGPGTRLTVL.

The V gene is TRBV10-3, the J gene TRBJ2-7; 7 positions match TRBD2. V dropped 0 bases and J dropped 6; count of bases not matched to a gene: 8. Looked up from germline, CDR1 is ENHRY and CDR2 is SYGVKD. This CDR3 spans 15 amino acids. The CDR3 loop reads CAISESGGDYGEQYV. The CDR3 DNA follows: TGTGCCATCAGTGAGTCAGGCGGGGACTACGGCGAGCAGTACGTC.

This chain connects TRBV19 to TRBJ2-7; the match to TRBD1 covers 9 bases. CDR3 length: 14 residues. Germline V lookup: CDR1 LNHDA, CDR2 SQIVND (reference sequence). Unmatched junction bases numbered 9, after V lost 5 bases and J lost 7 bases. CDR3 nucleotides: TGTGCCAGTAGTTTAACAGGGGGCGCGGGGGAGCAGTACGTC. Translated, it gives CASSLTGGAGEQYV.

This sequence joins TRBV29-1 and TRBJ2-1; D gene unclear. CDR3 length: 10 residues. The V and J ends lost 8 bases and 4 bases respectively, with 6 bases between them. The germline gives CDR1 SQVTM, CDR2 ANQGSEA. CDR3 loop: CSHTYNEQFF. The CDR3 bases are TGCAGCCATACATACAATGAGCAGTTCTTC.

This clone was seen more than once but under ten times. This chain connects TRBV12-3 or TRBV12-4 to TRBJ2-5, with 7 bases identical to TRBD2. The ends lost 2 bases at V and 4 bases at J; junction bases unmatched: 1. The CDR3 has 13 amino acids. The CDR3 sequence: CASSLLAGETQYF. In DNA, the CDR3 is TGTGCCAGCAGTTTATTAGCGGGAGAGACCCAGTACTTC.

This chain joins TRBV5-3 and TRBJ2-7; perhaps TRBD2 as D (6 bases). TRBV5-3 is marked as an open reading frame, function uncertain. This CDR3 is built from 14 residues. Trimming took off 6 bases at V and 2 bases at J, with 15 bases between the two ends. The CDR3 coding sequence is TGTGCCAGAACGGAGGGACCTACCCCCTACGAGCAGTACGTC. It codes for CARTEGPTPYEQYV.

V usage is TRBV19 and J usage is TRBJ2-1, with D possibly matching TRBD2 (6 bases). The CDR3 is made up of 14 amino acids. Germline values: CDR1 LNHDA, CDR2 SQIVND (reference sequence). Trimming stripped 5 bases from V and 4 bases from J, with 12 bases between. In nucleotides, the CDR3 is TGTGCCAGTAGTGGAGGGTGGGAATACAATGAGCAGTTCTTC. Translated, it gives CASSGGWEYNEQFF.

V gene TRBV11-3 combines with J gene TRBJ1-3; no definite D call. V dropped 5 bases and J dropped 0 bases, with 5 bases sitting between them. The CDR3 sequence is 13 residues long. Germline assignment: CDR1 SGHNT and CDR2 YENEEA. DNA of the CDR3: TGTGCCAGCAGCGGGAGCTCTGGAAACACCATATATTTT. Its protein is CASSGSSGNTIYF.

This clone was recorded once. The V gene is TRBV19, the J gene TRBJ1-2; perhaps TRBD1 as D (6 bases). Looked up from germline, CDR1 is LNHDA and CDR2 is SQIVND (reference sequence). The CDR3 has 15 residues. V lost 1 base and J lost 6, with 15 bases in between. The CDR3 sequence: CASSIATGTLDGYTF. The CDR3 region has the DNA TGTGCCAGTAGTATAGCTACAGGGACACTGGATGGCTACACCTTC.

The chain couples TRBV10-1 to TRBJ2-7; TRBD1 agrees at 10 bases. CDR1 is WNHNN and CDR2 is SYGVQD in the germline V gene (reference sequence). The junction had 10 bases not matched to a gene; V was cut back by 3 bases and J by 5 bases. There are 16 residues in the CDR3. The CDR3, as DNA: TGCGCCAGCAGTGATCACCGACAGGGGGCGCCTCACGAGCAGTACTTC. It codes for CASSDHRQGAPHEQYF.

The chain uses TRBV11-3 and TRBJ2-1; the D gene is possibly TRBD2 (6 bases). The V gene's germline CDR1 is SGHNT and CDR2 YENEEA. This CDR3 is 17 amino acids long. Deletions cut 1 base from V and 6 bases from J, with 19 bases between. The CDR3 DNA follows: TGTGCCAGCAGCTTAGTCGAAGGGGACTTCAGTGGCAATGAGCAGTTCTTC. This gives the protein CASSLVEGDFSGNEQFF. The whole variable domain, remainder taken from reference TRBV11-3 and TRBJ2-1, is EAGVVQSPRYKIIEKKQPVAFWCNPISGHNTLYWYLQNLGQGPELLIRYENEEAVDDSQLPKDRFSAERLKGVDSTLKIQPAELGDSAVYLCASSLVEGDFSGNEQFFGPGTRLTVL.

The CDR3 here is CASSSDRGSYNEQFF. DNA for the CDR3: TGTGCCAGCAGCTCGGACAGGGGTTCCTACAATGAGCAGTTCTTC. J is TRBJ2-1 and V is TRBV11-2, with 9 bases identical to TRBD1. Germline V lookup: CDR1 SGHAT, CDR2 FQNNGV. CDR3 size: 15 residues. V shed 4 bases, J shed 1 base, and the junction held 2 bases outside the gene matches.

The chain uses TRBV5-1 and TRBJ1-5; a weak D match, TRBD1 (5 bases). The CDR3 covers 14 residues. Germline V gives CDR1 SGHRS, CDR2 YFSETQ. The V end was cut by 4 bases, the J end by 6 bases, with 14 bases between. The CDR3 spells CASSQGPGGQPQHF. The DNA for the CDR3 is TGCGCCAGCAGCCAGGGACCGGGGGGTCAGCCCCAGCATTTT.